Here is one TCR beta chain with its context. These data originate in a study of blood T cells in healthy people across ages. CDR3 length: 15 amino acids. Germline V gene lookup returns CDR1 SGHTA and CDR2 FQGNSA. After removal of 5 bases from V and 7 bases from J, the junction contained 10 bases not matched to a gene. Isolated per sample were at least 7 million PBMCs. Primers used in a second PCR of roughly 6 to 12 cycles were a sample-barcoded 5' primer and a J-beta primer mix. TCRdb processed the 5' RACE reads anew with MiXCR; each CDR3 protein has one entry. This sample has approximately 1.5 million distinct CDR3 sequences, with about 35% found just once.

The sequence was collected from a woman in her 30s in good health. The sample comprised blood. The rearrangement uses TRBV7-2 and TRBJ2-1; 8 positions match TRBD1. CDR3 amino acids: CASSQVTGARNEQFF. The CDR3 nucleotides read TGTGCCAGCAGCCAGGTGACAGGGGCCCGGAATGAGCAGTTCTTC.